These 14 T cell receptor beta chains share one sample of origin, sequenced in a study of OX40 agonist ivuxolimab in advanced cancers. Only in-frame clones appear in the TCRdb table, and some are missing; sequencing was by immunoSEQ multiplex PCR. The sample has 100,000 to 130,000 clones; around 93% are singletons. The sample in question was CD4+ or CD8+ T cells sorted from blood, obtained in a trial of the OX40 agonist ivuxolimab. All receptors derive from an adult with an advanced solid tumor such as melanoma, head and neck, liver or kidney cancer.

The chain combines TRBV13 with TRBJ2-2; perhaps TRBD2 as D (5 bases). V lost 3 bases and J 1 base, leaving 6 bases between the germline ends. Looked up from germline, CDR1 is PRHDT and CDR2 is FYEKMQ (reference sequence). The CDR3 runs 14 residues. CDR3 DNA sequence: TGTGCCAGCAGCTTCGGGATGAACACCGGGGAGCTGTTTTTT. Its protein product is CASSFGMNTGELFF. Using reference TRBV13 and TRBJ2-2 for the parts outside the CDR3, the full variable domain is AAGVIQSPRHLIKEKRETATLKCYPIPRHDTVYWYQQGPGQDPQFLISFYEKMQSDKGSIPDRFSAQQFSDYHSELNMSSLELGDSALYFCASSFGMNTGELFFGEGSRLTVL.

The chain employs TRBV11-1 and TRBJ1-5, with D possibly matching TRBD1 (6 bases). This CDR3 is 15 amino acids long. Trimming pared 4 bases from V and 1 base from J, leaving 11 bases between. Germline assignment: CDR1 SGHAT and CDR2 FQDESV (reference sequence). In DNA form, the CDR3 reads TGTGCCAGCAGCTCAGGGGTTGGAAGCAATCAGCCCCAGCATTTT. Translated, it gives CASSSGVGSNQPQHF.

The rearrangement links TRBV6-9 to TRBJ2-1, with D possibly being TRBD2 (6 bases). Per germline, CDR1 MNHGY and CDR2 SVAAGI. V shed 3 bases and J shed 7 bases, with 7 bases lying between them. The CDR3 has 12 amino acids. The CDR3 spells CASSYGGNEQFF. CDR3 DNA: TGTGCCAGCAGTTACGGGGGAAATGAGCAGTTCTTC.

The chain uses TRBV6-1 and TRBJ2-7, with 7 bases aligning to TRBD1. The germline gives CDR1 MNHNS, CDR2 SASEGT. Trimming at V came to 6 bases and at J to 1 base, leaving 3 bases not matched to a gene. The CDR3 loop spans 13 amino acids. The CDR3 region has the DNA TGTGCCAGCAGGCGACAGGGATCCTACGAGCAGTACTTC. This translates into CASRRQGSYEQYF.

This clone was detected only once. The genes are TRBV19 and TRBJ2-7, with a possible D match to TRBD1 (6 bases). Germline assignment: CDR1 LNHDA and CDR2 SQIVND (reference sequence). The CDR3 runs 16 residues. Trimming took 4 bases from V and 0 from J, leaving 16 bases between them. CDR3 residues: CASSTGRQEYSYEQYF. The CDR3 bases are TGTGCCAGTAGTACAGGAAGACAGGAATACTCCTACGAGCAGTACTTC.

This rearrangement joins TRBV21-1 to TRBJ2-5; the DNA was not compared with TRBD1, the D call given in the table. TRBV21-1 is an annotated pseudogene. The CDR3 is made up of 16 amino acids. The CDR3 loop reads CASSTHTGVRSETQYF. Written as DNA, the CDR3 is TGTGCCAGCAGCACTCATACAGGGGTTCGGTCTGAGACCCAGTACTTC.

The count of this clone is one. This sequence joins TRBV9 and TRBJ2-2; 10 nucleotides match TRBD1. CDR1 and CDR2 from the germline V gene are SGDLS and YYNGEE. The CDR3 is made up of 16 amino acids. The V gene end was trimmed by 3 bases and the J gene end by 4 bases; junction bases not matched to a gene: 6. CDR3 amino acids: CASSATGGEITGELFF. DNA for the CDR3: TGTGCCAGCAGCGCGACAGGGGGCGAGATCACCGGGGAGCTGTTTTTT.

The CDR3 bases are TGTGCCAGCCGGAAGGGGGCCGGCAATGAGCAGTTCTTC. Translating it yields CASRKGAGNEQFF. The chain couples TRBV11-2 to TRBJ2-1; 7 nucleotides align to TRBD1. This CDR3 region has 13 residues. Germline values: CDR1 SGHAT, CDR2 FQNNGV. The V segment lost 8 bases and the J segment 6 bases; nucleotides outside the gene matches: 7.

The rearrangement links TRBV14 to TRBJ1-1; D uncertain. The ends were cut back, 0 bases at V and 0 bases at J, with 5 bases in the middle. This CDR3 comprises 14 residues. Germline CDR1 reads SGHDN; CDR2 reads FVKESK. The CDR3 spells CASSQEGVNTEAFF. DNA of the CDR3: TGTGCCAGCAGCCAAGAAGGCGTGAACACTGAAGCTTTCTTT.

This chain links TRBV4-1 with TRBJ2-7; D may be TRBD2 (7 bases). Trimming took off 3 bases at V and 3 bases at J, with 18 bases between the two ends. The CDR3 length is 16 residues. From germline, CDR1 is MGHRA and CDR2 YSYEKL. CDR3 sequence reads: CASSQSKRGGGYEQYF. The DNA of the CDR3 is TGCGCCAGCAGCCAGAGCAAGAGGGGGGGAGGCTACGAGCAGTACTTC.

The V call is TRBV5-4, the J call TRBJ2-3; either TRBD1 or TRBD2 may fit D (5 bases each). This CDR3 is 17 amino acids long. Trimming took off 0 bases at V and 2 bases at J, with 16 bases between the two ends. The germline gives CDR1 SGHNT, CDR2 YYREEE (reference sequence). The CDR3 protein is CASSLALRASPTDTQYF. Here the CDR3 DNA reads TGTGCCAGCAGCTTGGCCCTCAGGGCTAGCCCCACAGATACGCAGTATTTT.

The chain links TRBV9 to TRBJ2-1; 8 bases agree with TRBD1. Per the germline V gene, CDR1 is SGDLS and CDR2 is YYNGEE. The CDR3 totals 17 residues. V lost 0 bases to trimming and J lost 7 bases; unmatched junction nucleotides: 12. The CDR3: CASSVDPPGGGLNEQFF. For the CDR3, the DNA is TGTGCCAGCAGCGTAGACCCCCCAGGGGGCGGACTTAATGAGCAGTTCTTC.

J is TRBJ1-4 and V is TRBV19, with TRBD1 as a possible D gene (5 bases). In germline, CDR1 is LNHDA, CDR2 SQIVND (reference sequence). This CDR3 has 15 amino acids. V was cut by 5 bases and J by 4 bases, with 14 bases left in between. As DNA, the CDR3 is TGTGCCAGTAGTGCAAGGGACGGAAATAATGAAAAACTGTTTTTT. It specifies CASSARDGNNEKLFF.

The V call is TRBV11-2, the J call TRBJ1-1; 8 bases are shared with TRBD1. Unmatched junction bases numbered 8, after V lost 4 bases and J lost 4 bases. CDR1 SGHAT and CDR2 FQNNGV come from the germline V gene. The CDR3 covers 15 residues. The CDR3 sequence: CASSSTQGVGTEAFF. CDR3 DNA sequence: TGTGCCAGCAGCTCGACACAGGGGGTCGGCACTGAAGCTTTCTTT. Full variable domain (outside the CDR3, taken from reference TRBV11-2 and TRBJ1-1): EAGVAQSPRYKIIEKRQSVAFWCNPISGHATLYWYQQILGQGPKLLIQFQNNGVVDDSQLPKDRFSAERLKGVDSTLKIQPAKLEDSAVYLCASSSTQGVGTEAFFGQGTRLTVV.